The 25 T cell receptor beta chains in this list originate from one sample, sequenced in a study of blood T cell repertoires in COVID-19. TCRdb keeps only in-frame clones here, not all; method: immunoSEQ multiplex PCR. The data contain roughly 100,000 clones, approximately 80% of them seen just once; the ten biggest clones take up 13%. The sample was peripheral blood. The receptors were sampled from a human donor in a cohort sampled during active or convalescent COVID-19.

The genes are TRBV6-5 and TRBJ1-1; D may be TRBD1 (5 bases). Trimming took 6 bases from V and 5 from J, leaving 16 bases between them. CDR1 is MNHEY and CDR2 is SVGAGI in the germline V gene. The CDR3 has 14 amino acids. This CDR3 reads CASSHSVGGTEAFF. The CDR3 nucleotides read TGTGCCAGCAGCCATTCCGTGGGGGGAACTGAAGCTTTCTTT.

The CDR3 loop reads CASSLAVGDPYEQYF. CDR3 sequence (DNA): TGTGCCAGCAGCTTGGCCGTCGGAGATCCCTACGAGCAGTACTTC. The chain is built from TRBV5-6 and TRBJ2-7, with D hard to call. This CDR3 contains 15 residues. Trimming took off 0 bases at V and 2 bases at J, with 12 bases between the two ends. CDR1 is SGHDT, CDR2 YYEEEE, per germline.

The rearrangement links TRBV4-1 to TRBJ1-1, with a possible D match to TRBD1 (5 bases). CDR1 is MGHRA, CDR2 YSYEKL, per germline. This CDR3 has 17 residues. Trimming shortened V by 1 base and J by 4 bases, and 19 bases separated the two germline ends. CDR3 bases: TGCGCCAGCAGCCAAGGCCATTACGGGGGGATTGGCACTGAAGCTTTCTTT. Its translation: CASSQGHYGGIGTEAFF.

The chain has TRBV3-1 (or the pseudogene TRBV3-2) and TRBJ2-1, with D maybe TRBD1 (6 bases). Trimming took 1 base from V and 11 from J, leaving 12 bases between them. The germline V gene encodes CDR1 LGHDT and CDR2 YNNKEL (reference sequence). The CDR3 is made up of 13 amino acids. The CDR3 spells CASSQGSRGQQFF. Written as DNA, the CDR3 is TGTGCCAGCAGCCAAGGCTCCAGGGGCCAGCAGTTCTTC.

The gene calls are TRBV3-1 (or the pseudogene TRBV3-2) and TRBJ2-5; D call uncertain. The CDR3 totals 15 residues. Germline V gives CDR1 LGHDT, CDR2 YNNKEL (reference sequence). Trimming took 0 bases from V and 5 from J, leaving 13 bases between them. The CDR3 is CASSQDAARRETQYF. CDR3 in DNA: TGTGCCAGCAGCCAAGATGCCGCTAGGCGGGAGACCCAGTACTTC.

This chain connects TRBV2 to TRBJ1-4, with 8 bases lining up with TRBD1. The CDR3 totals 14 residues. The trim removed 5 bases at V and 7 bases at J, leaving 6 bases unmatched. Germline CDR1 and CDR2: SNHLY and FYNNEI. The CDR3 sequence is CASSPDRGGEKLFF. CDR3 sequence (DNA): TGTGCCAGCAGTCCCGACAGGGGCGGTGAAAAACTGTTTTTT.

The chain joins TRBV11-3 to TRBJ2-7; TRBD1 is a possible D gene (5 bases). The germline CDR1 and CDR2 sequences are SGHNT and YENEEA. CDR3 size: 14 residues. V lost 6 bases to trimming and J lost 0 bases, with 12 bases between them. The CDR3 nucleotides read TGTGCCAGCAGTTGGGGCGCAAACTCCTACGAGCAGTACTTC. Amino acid sequence: CASSWGANSYEQYF.

The chain uses TRBV7-9 and TRBJ1-1; tentative D call: TRBD1 (5 bases). V dropped 5 bases and J dropped 0 bases, with 13 bases sitting between them. CDR3 length equals 15 residues. Germline CDR1 SEHNR, CDR2 FQNEAQ (reference sequence). CDR3 nucleotide sequence: TGTGCCAGCAGCCCAGGGTCCTCGCTGAACACTGAAGCTTTCTTT. It specifies CASSPGSSLNTEAFF.

The chain joins TRBV3-1 (or the pseudogene TRBV3-2) to TRBJ2-5; 9 bases align to TRBD1. CDR1 and CDR2 from the germline V gene are LGHDT and YNNKEL (reference sequence). The CDR3 has 17 amino acids. The trim removed 3 bases at V and 6 bases at J, leaving 14 bases unmatched. CDR3: CASSQTTPGTGIQTQYF. The CDR3 bases are TGTGCCAGCAGCCAGACGACACCCGGGACAGGGATTCAGACCCAGTACTTC.

This clone was observed a handful of times. The rearrangement uses TRBV7-2 and TRBJ2-7, with D uncertain. Per the germline V gene, CDR1 is SGHTA and CDR2 is FQGNSA. V gave up 3 bases and J gave up 2 bases, with 11 bases separating them. The CDR3 is 14 residues long. The CDR3, as DNA: TGTGCCAGCAGCTTCACCTGGGCGCCCTACGAGCAGTACTTC. This codes for CASSFTWAPYEQYF.

The chain couples TRBV6-6 to TRBJ2-1, with D possibly TRBD1 on 6 matching bases. Germline CDR1 is MNHNY and CDR2 is SVGAGI (reference sequence). V dropped 7 bases and J dropped 8 bases, with 12 bases sitting between them. The length of the CDR3 is 12 residues. CDR3 amino acids: CASTKQGYEQFF. The CDR3 nucleotides are TGTGCCAGCACAAAACAGGGCTATGAGCAGTTCTTC.

The chain recombines TRBV5-1 with TRBJ2-5; 7 nucleotides line up with TRBD2. The V gene's germline CDR1 is SGHRS and CDR2 YFSETQ. The CDR3 extends over 14 amino acids. The V segment lost 4 bases and the J segment 2 bases; nucleotides outside the gene matches: 5. The CDR3 bases are TGCGCCAGCAGCGGCACTAGCGTTCAAGAGACCCAGTACTTC. Protein: CASSGTSVQETQYF.

The chain joins TRBV12-3 or TRBV12-4 to TRBJ1-5; D is possibly TRBD1 (5 bases). This CDR3 has 12 amino acids. Trimming pared 7 bases from V and 11 bases from J, leaving 15 bases between. The CDR3 nucleotides read TGTGCCAGCAACCTCTCCGGGGGGGCCCAGCATTTT. Amino acid sequence: CASNLSGGAQHF.

This clone was counted only a few times. The chain employs TRBV5-8 and TRBJ2-1, with TRBD2 matching 10 bases. With 0 bases clipped from V and 7 bases from J, the junction kept 7 bases outside the gene matches. Looked up from germline, CDR1 is SGHTS and CDR2 is YDEGEE. This CDR3 is 16 amino acids long. The DNA of the CDR3 is TGTGCCAGCAGCTTGGACGTACTAGCGGGGTGGAATGAGCAGTTCTTC. Translating it yields CASSLDVLAGWNEQFF.

The V and J genes are TRBV18 and TRBJ2-2, with 9 nucleotides matching TRBD1. CDR3 length: 15 residues. J lost 4 bases, V lost 3 bases, and 3 bases had no gene match. Germline V lookup: CDR1 KGHSH, CDR2 LQKENI. The CDR3: CASSPGTGTTGELFF. The CDR3 DNA follows: TGTGCCAGCTCACCGGGGACAGGGACCACCGGGGAGCTGTTTTTT.

The chain employs TRBV14 and TRBJ2-7; 8 bases agree with TRBD2. With 4 bases clipped from V and 6 bases from J, the junction kept 11 bases outside the gene matches. This CDR3 has 15 amino acids. Germline CDR1 SGHDN, CDR2 FVKESK. CDR3 nucleotides: TGTGCCAGCAGCCTAAAGCCCGGGGGGGGAGGCGAGCAGTACTTC. Amino acids: CASSLKPGGGGEQYF.

The rearrangement links TRBV19 to TRBJ2-2; D unclear. The CDR3 contains 15 residues. Germline V gene data show CDR1 as LNHDA and CDR2 as SQIVND (reference sequence). V gave up 5 bases and J gave up 6 bases, with 16 bases separating them. The DNA of the CDR3 is TGTGCCAGTAGTTTAAGACCGGGTTTCCCCGGGGAGCTGTTTTTT. It encodes CASSLRPGFPGELFF.

This chain joins TRBV29-1 and TRBJ2-7; 11 bases are a match to TRBD1. J gave up 6 bases and V 6 bases, and 7 bases lay outside the gene matches. The germline gives CDR1 SQVTM, CDR2 ANQGSEA. The CDR3 is 13 residues long. This chain's CDR3 is CSVTSGTGGEQYF. CDR3 nucleotides: TGCAGCGTGACGTCCGGGACAGGGGGCGAGCAGTACTTC.

The chain is built from TRBV19 and TRBJ2-1; 13 bases align to TRBD2. The CDR3 is 18 amino acids. CDR1 LNHDA and CDR2 SQIVND come from the germline V gene (reference sequence). The ends lost 9 bases at V and 4 bases at J; junction bases unmatched: 15. CDR3 sequence: CASKKTSGGSRPYNEQFF. CDR3 nucleotides: TGTGCCAGCAAAAAGACTAGCGGGGGGTCCCGGCCATACAATGAGCAGTTCTTC.

The chain joins TRBV19 to TRBJ1-6; TRBD1 matches at 7 bases. In germline, CDR1 is LNHDA, CDR2 SQIVND (reference sequence). The J segment lost 7 bases and the V segment lost 5 bases, leaving 5 bases of the junction unmatched. The CDR3 covers 14 residues. CDR3 loop: CASSVQGYNSPLHF. Here the CDR3 DNA reads TGTGCCAGTAGTGTACAGGGGTACAATTCACCCCTCCACTTT.

Concerning this clone itself: Germline is not matched at one junction end, which may reflect a read error. The J gene is TRBJ2-2, the V gene TRBV3-1 (or the pseudogene TRBV3-2), with D possibly matching TRBD2 (5 bases). The germline gives CDR1 LGHDT, CDR2 YNNKEL (reference sequence). The CDR3 contains 16 residues. CDR3 loop: CASSQDARARTGKLFF. CDR3 DNA sequence: TGTGCCAGCAGCCAAGATGCTCGGGCCAGGACCGGGAAGCTGTTTTTT.

This clone was recorded at least ten times. A far larger clone is just one base off, so this is likely a read error. The V and J genes are TRBV4-3 and TRBJ1-3; D possibly corresponds to TRBD1 (5 bases). The CDR3 totals 17 residues. Germline lookup yields CDR1 LGHNA and CDR2 YSLEER. The CDR3 sequence is CACSPRWGGRPGNTIYF. CDR3 coding DNA: TGCGCCTGCAGCCCCCGGTGGGGGGGACGTCCTGGAAACACCATATATTTT.

The chain carries TRBV27 and TRBJ2-7, with 10 bases aligning to TRBD2. The V segment lost 6 bases and the J segment 5 bases; nucleotides outside the gene matches: 10. The CDR3 spans 15 residues. Per the germline V gene, CDR1 is MNHEY and CDR2 is SMNVEV (reference sequence). CDR3 bases: TGTGCCAGCAGGAGGGTACTAGCGGGGAATAACGAGCAGTACTTC. It is translated as CASRRVLAGNNEQYF.

This clone was detected only a few times. The V call is TRBV6-6, the J call TRBJ2-7, with D tentatively TRBD1 (6 bases). CDR3 length equals 13 residues. Germline CDR1 is MNHNY and CDR2 is SVGAGI (reference sequence). V dropped 7 bases and J dropped 0 bases, with 10 bases sitting between them. The CDR3 DNA reads as TGTGCCAGCACCACAGGGACCTCCTACGAGCAGTACTTC. Its protein product is CASTTGTSYEQYF.

The chain couples TRBV19 to TRBJ2-6; 8 positions agree with TRBD1. Germline lookup yields CDR1 LNHDA and CDR2 SQIVND (reference sequence). The CDR3 loop spans 16 amino acids. Losses at the gene ends were 6 bases for V and 0 bases for J; bases not matched to a gene: 4. The CDR3 nucleotides read TGTGCCAGTAGAGCAGGGGGCCGCTCTGGGGCCAACGTCCTGACTTTC. It codes for CASRAGGRSGANVLTF.